The 4 T cell receptor beta chains in this list originate from one sample, sequenced in a study of shared clonotypes between healthy human individuals. The protocol was immunoSEQ multiplex PCR, while the TCRdb copy is restricted to in-frame clones and leaves out a portion. The repertoire has roughly 1,000,000 clones, roughly 74% of them found once; the top ten carry around 0.61%. The sample comprised memory CD4+ T cells from PBMCs. Subset given: CD45RA-negative fraction. The receptors come from a man aged 18 to 35 in good health. Some clones in this sample may be carry-over from other donors' samples.

This chain links TRBV29-1 with TRBJ2-3, with 8 bases that match TRBD1. The CDR3 consists of 12 residues. Germline V lookup: CDR1 SQVTM, CDR2 ANQGSEA. As DNA, the CDR3 is TGCACGGGACAGGCTAGCACAGATACGCAGTATTTT. It yields the protein CTGQASTDTQYF.

This clone turned up a few times. CDR3 loop: CASRRDGGNQPQHF. DNA of the CDR3: TGTGCCAGCAGGCGGGACGGAGGCAATCAGCCCCAGCATTTT. V and J are TRBV2 and TRBJ1-5, with D tentatively TRBD1 (5 bases). V was shortened by 6 bases and J by 2 bases, with 11 bases between the two germline ends. CDR1 SNHLY and CDR2 FYNNEI come from the germline V gene. This CDR3 contains 14 residues.

The chain is built from TRBV7-9 and TRBJ2-5, with D perhaps matching TRBD1 or TRBD2 (5 bases each). The length of the CDR3 is 14 residues. Germline V gene sequence: CDR1 SEHNR, CDR2 FQNEAQ (reference sequence). Trimming took 7 bases from V and 4 from J, leaving 16 bases between them. The DNA of the CDR3 is TGTGCCAGCACCACCGGGGCTAGGGTAGAGACCCAGTACTTC. It encodes CASTTGARVETQYF. Full variable domain (remainder filled in from reference TRBV7-9 and TRBJ2-5): DTGVSQNPRHKITKRGQNVTFRCDPISEHNRLYWYRQTLGQGPEFLTYFQNEAQLEKSRLLSDRFSAERPKGSFSTLEIQRTEQGDSAMYLCASTTGARVETQYFGPGTRLLVL.

This chain connects TRBV12-5 to TRBJ2-7, with TRBD1 matching over 7 bases. This CDR3 has 14 residues. From germline, CDR1 is LGHNT and CDR2 FRNRAP. With 4 bases clipped from V and 7 bases from J, the junction kept 10 bases outside the gene matches. In DNA form, the CDR3 reads TGTGCTAGTGGTTCCCGGGACAGCTCCTCGGAGCAGTACTTC. It codes for CASGSRDSSSEQYF.